These 15 T cell receptor beta chains originate from one sample sequenced in a study of beta chain features in type 1 diabetes. Findings and limits, study-wide: Moderate yet significant TCRB CDR3 shortening was seen in Type 1 diabetes patients in all four CD4+ subsets.

No cognate antigen is known for these TCRs. cDNA synthesis used the whole RNA isolate, giving expressed TCRB sequences. Assay used: immunoSEQ multiplex PCR; TCRdb lists only in-frame clones, some missing. This sample has around 260,000 clones, with around 24% found just once. The sequencing input was naive CD4+ T cells from blood. The receptors shown here come from a woman aged 25-40 years with type 1 diabetes.

The V and J genes are TRBV6-5 and TRBJ2-5; D might be TRBD2 (5 bases). Germline V gene data show CDR1 as MNHEY and CDR2 as SVGAGI. V dropped 6 bases and J dropped 2 bases, with 13 bases sitting between them. The CDR3 has 14 residues. In DNA form, the CDR3 reads TGTGCCAGCAGCCGAGGACTGACTCAAGAGACCCAGTACTTC. Translation: CASSRGLTQETQYF.

V usage is TRBV5-1 and J usage is TRBJ2-5; 7 bases agree with TRBD2. The CDR3 length is 15 residues. The germline CDR1 and CDR2 sequences are SGHRS and YFSETQ. The V segment lost 4 bases and the J segment 3 bases; nucleotides outside the gene matches: 9. The CDR3 protein is CASSTTGTTEETQYF. Written as DNA, the CDR3 is TGCGCCAGCAGCACCACCGGGACTACCGAAGAGACCCAGTACTTC.

This clone was seen a few times. CDR3 DNA: TGTGCCAGCAGTGAACCCGGGAGAGGTACAGATACGCAGTATTTT. Amino acids: CASSEPGRGTDTQYF. The chain recombines TRBV25-1 with TRBJ2-3; TRBD2 is a possible D gene (6 bases). Germline V gene data show CDR1 as MGHDK and CDR2 as SYGVNS. The CDR3 is 15 amino acids. Between the trimmed V and J ends, which lost 2 bases and 3 bases, there was a span of 12 bases.

V and J are TRBV10-3 and TRBJ1-4, with D possibly TRBD1 on 5 matching bases. Germline-derived CDR1 and CDR2 are ENHRY and SYGVKD. Trimming shortened V by 0 bases and J by 6 bases, and 11 bases separated the two germline ends. The CDR3 loop spans 15 amino acids. The CDR3 sequence: CAISESTGDDEKLFF. In nucleotides, the CDR3 is TGTGCCATCAGTGAGTCGACGGGGGACGATGAAAAACTGTTTTTT.

The rearrangement links TRBV7-3 to TRBJ2-2, with a tentative D call TRBD2 (6 bases). Per the germline V gene, CDR1 is SGHTA and CDR2 is FQGTGA. Trimming cost V 5 bases and J 2 bases, with 9 bases left between them. The CDR3 spans 14 residues. The CDR3 coding sequence is TGTGCCAGCAGCACGGACTATAACACCGGGGAGCTGTTTTTT. Translating gives CASSTDYNTGELFF.

This clone has more than one count but fewer than ten. The chain is built from TRBV7-2 and TRBJ2-1; 8 bases match TRBD1. The CDR3 length is 15 residues. The V and J ends lost 6 bases and 4 bases, in that order; junction bases with no gene match: 8. Germline CDR1 SGHTA, CDR2 FQGNSA. The CDR3 bases are TGTGCCAGCAGTTCCCAGGGGGCGGGGTACAATGAGCAGTTCTTC. Amino acids: CASSSQGAGYNEQFF.

The V gene is TRBV30, the J gene TRBJ2-4, with 8 positions matching TRBD1. The germline CDR1 and CDR2 sequences are GTSNPN and SVGIG (reference sequence). Trimming took 4 bases from V and 4 from J; bases not matched to a gene: 6. The CDR3 spans 14 residues. The CDR3 DNA sequence: TGTGCCTGGACCGCCACAGGGGGTAAAAACATTCAGTACTTC. Encoded protein: CAWTATGGKNIQYF.

This clone was seen more than once but under ten times. The chain employs TRBV6-5 and TRBJ1-1; D remains unclear. Germline V lookup: CDR1 MNHEY, CDR2 SVGAGI. The CDR3 length is 12 residues. V was clipped by 5 bases and J by 4 bases, with 8 bases between them. In DNA form, the CDR3 reads TGTGCCAGCAGTGTATACGGCACTGAAGCTTTCTTT. This gives the protein CASSVYGTEAFF.

The rearrangement uses TRBV7-2 and TRBJ2-3, with 7 bases matching TRBD2. The CDR3 totals 15 residues. Unmatched junction bases numbered 6, after V lost 2 bases and J lost 4 bases. Germline CDR1 reads SGHTA; CDR2 reads FQGNSA. CDR3 amino acids: CASSLTALAADTQYF. DNA of the CDR3: TGTGCCAGCAGCTTAACCGCCCTAGCGGCAGATACGCAGTATTTT.

In its sample, this clone was seen a few times. This chain uses TRBV29-1 with TRBJ1-1, with D uncertain. The CDR3 is made up of 12 amino acids. CDR1 is SQVTM, CDR2 ANQGSEA, per germline. The CDR3 spells CGGRGPNTEAFF. The CDR3, as DNA: TGCGGAGGAAGAGGCCCGAACACTGAAGCTTTCTTT. The whole variable domain, filled in from reference TRBV29-1 and TRBJ1-1, reads SAVISQKPSRDICQRGTSLTIQCQVDSQVTMMFWYRQQPGQSLTLIATANQGSEATYESGFVIDKFPISRPNLTFSTLTVSNMSPEDSSIYLCGGRGPNTEAFFGQGTRLTVV.

The rearrangement joins TRBV5-1 to TRBJ2-7; 11 bases align to TRBD1. The CDR3 has 15 amino acids. The germline V gene encodes CDR1 SGHRS and CDR2 YFSETQ. V was clipped by 3 bases and J by 6 bases; unmatched bases: 8. The CDR3: CASSSARTGGGEQYF. The CDR3 bases are TGCGCCAGCAGCTCCGCGCGGACAGGGGGCGGCGAGCAGTACTTC.

Only a few counts were recorded for this clone. This chain uses TRBV2 with TRBJ2-7; possible D gene TRBD2, 5 bases. This CDR3 contains 11 residues. V lost 7 bases, J lost 6 bases, and 10 bases lay in between. Germline V gene data show CDR1 as SNHLY and CDR2 as FYNNEI. The CDR3 nucleotides read TGTGCCAGCACTAGGGAGACCGAGCAGTACTTC. Residues: CASTRETEQYF. Based on the CDR3 plus reference TRBV2 and TRBJ2-7, the full variable domain is EPEVTQTPSHQVTQMGQEVILRCVPISNHLYFYWYRQILGQKVEFLVSFYNNEISEKSEIFDDQFSVERPDGSNFTLKIRSTKLEDSAMYFCASTRETEQYFGPGTRLTVT.

The V and J genes are TRBV6-6 and TRBJ2-5; 7 bases are shared with TRBD1. Germline trimming cut 5 bases from V and 4 bases from J; bases unmatched to any gene: 10. CDR1 is MNHNY, CDR2 SVGAGI, per germline (reference sequence). The CDR3 contains 15 residues. As DNA, the CDR3 is TGTGCCAGCAGTACGACAGGGTCCGCGGCAGAGACCCAGTACTTC. Residues: CASSTTGSAAETQYF.

In this sample, this clone turned up a few times. The V gene is TRBV15, the J gene TRBJ2-7, with 9 nucleotides matching TRBD2. Near its end, the DNA agrees better with TRBJ2-5, so the J call may be wrong. Germline assignment: CDR1 LNHNV and CDR2 YYDKDF (reference sequence). CDR3 size: 14 residues. CDR3 DNA sequence: TGTGCCACCAGCTCAAGCGGGAGGTCGGAGACCCAGTACTTC. Protein: CATSSSGRSETQYF.

This chain connects TRBV30 to TRBJ2-7; D not certain. The V gene lost 3 bases and the J gene lost 0 bases, with 12 bases spanning the gap. This CDR3 region has 14 residues. Looked up from germline, CDR1 is GTSNPN and CDR2 is SVGIG (reference sequence). The CDR3 loop reads CAWRSRSSSYEQYF. The CDR3 nucleotides are TGTGCCTGGAGGTCAAGGAGTAGCTCCTACGAGCAGTACTTC.